This T cell receptor (beta chain) was found in a study of shared clonotypes between healthy human individuals. Measured with immunoSEQ multiplex PCR; TCRdb has only the in-frame clones, and not every one. This sample carries some 650,000 clones, more than 95% of them seen once, and the ten largest clones take 0.055% to 0.07%. CDR1 is MNHEY, CDR2 SVGAGI, per germline. V was cut by 6 bases and J by 2 bases, with 14 bases left in between. CDR3 length: 15 residues. The source of this sequence is a woman in her twenties or thirties in good health. This chain connects TRBV6-5 to TRBJ1-5; the D is unclear. The sample was naive CD4+ T cells sorted from blood. Indicated subset: CD45RA+ positively selected. This chain's CDR3 is CASRPTWAGNQPQHF. CDR3 DNA sequence: TGTGCCAGCAGACCAACGTGGGCTGGCAATCAGCCCCAGCATTTT.